The source of this TCR beta chain is a study of T cells in Graves' hyperthyroidism and ophthalmopathy. This clonotype has more than one count but fewer than ten. The cohort's ophthalmopathy patients, a group with duration under 3 months, had a Clinical Activity Score of at least 3 and a NOSPECS grade of at least 4. Fresh peripheral blood, roughly 10 ml of it, supplied the PBMCs. Amplified TCR beta CDR3 regions came from RNA transcripts. TCR CDR3 underwent first-round RT-PCR with the HTBI primer set. TCRdb itself ran the multiplex PCR reads through MiXCR, one entry per CDR3 protein. The repertoire holds approximately 600,000 distinct CDR3 sequences, with around 20% as singletons. V lost 6 bases to trimming and J lost 0 bases, with 12 bases between them. Germline CDR1 reads MNHNS; CDR2 reads SASEGT. CDR3 size: 15 residues.

This rearrangement joins TRBV6-1 to TRBJ1-5, with D tentatively TRBD1 (5 bases). The sequenced material came from blood. This clonotype was sampled from a man aged 25 to 40 with Graves' ophthalmopathy. CDR3 DNA: TGTGCCAGCAGGACGGAGGGGAATAGCAATCAGCCCCAGCATTTT. Its translation: CASRTEGNSNQPQHF.